This is a list of T cell receptor beta chains from one sample in a study of tumor-infiltrating lymphocytes in localized non-small cell lung cancer. The data were produced by immunoSEQ multiplex PCR, yet TCRdb's version contains in-frame clones alone and is incomplete. The sample records some 5,000 clones, roughly four fifths being singletons. Sequenced: lung tumor tissue. These receptors were taken from a human donor with non-small cell lung cancer. The CDR3 runs from the conserved cysteine through the conserved F or W. The D gene is left open where the match is weak. The size field is filled for only some rows; it gives once, few, many or a size class.

size	D	V	J	DNA	CDR3
NA	NA	TRBV5-1	TRBJ2-3	TGCGCCAGCAGCTATGCCCGCACAGATACGCAGTATTTT	CASSYARTDTQYF
NA	TRBD1	TRBV29-1	TRBJ1-1	TGCAGCGTTGTCCCCGGGACAGCCTTGTTGAACACTGAAGCTTTCTTT	CSVVPGTALLNTEAFF
NA	NA	TRBV5-1	TRBJ2-1	TGCGCCAGCAGCTGGGGTCCCGCAGGCGAATACAATGAGCAGTTCTTC	CASSWGPAGEYNEQFF
NA	TRBD1	TRBV29-1	TRBJ1-2	TGCAGCGTTCGCCTCTGGGACAGGCCCTTTGGCTACACCTTC	CSVRLWDRPFGYTF
once	NA	TRBV19	TRBJ1-1	TGTGCCAGTAGTGCGAATCGGGGACGTCTAGTAGCTTTCTTT	CASSANRGRLVAFF
NA	NA	TRBV6-5	TRBJ2-7	TGTGCCAGCAGTAGGGGTTTCCCCTACGAGCAGTACTTC	CASSRGFPYEQYF
NA	NA	TRBV5-1	TRBJ2-2	TGCGCCAGCAGCTCCGGGACGGTGAACACCGGGGAGCTGTTTTTT	CASSSGTVNTGELFF
once	NA	TRBV29-1	TRBJ1-2	TGCAGCGTTGACCTGGCAGGGACACGCGGCTACACCTTC	CSVDLAGTRGYTF
NA	NA	TRBV7-8	TRBJ1-6	TGTGCCAGCAGCTTCTTGCAGGGTTCGAGGTATAATTCACCCCTCCACTTT	CASSFLQGSRYNSPLHF
NA	NA	TRBV11-2	TRBJ2-7	TGTGCCAGCAGCCCGGACCCCGCTTCCTACGAGCAGTACTTC	CASSPDPASYEQYF
NA	NA	TRBV25-1	TRBJ2-5	TGTGCCAGCAGACCGTCCGTTACAGGTCGGGAGCAGTACTTC	CASRPSVTGREQYF
NA	TRBD1	TRBV2	TRBJ2-2	TGTGCCAGCAGGGACAGGGGGAGGTTGAACACCGGGGAGCTGTTTTTT	CASRDRGRLNTGELFF
NA	NA	TRBV6-4	TRBJ2-2	TGTGCCAGCAGTGATCGGAACACCGGGGAGCTGTTTTTT	CASSDRNTGELFF
NA	NA	TRBV11-2	TRBJ2-1	TGTGCCAGCAGCTTAGCCACCGGGACCGGCTACAATGAGCAGTTCTTC	CASSLATGTGYNEQFF
NA	NA	TRBV29-1	TRBJ2-1	TGCAGCGTGGGCGCGAGCTCCTACAATGAGCAGTTCTTC	CSVGASSYNEQFF
NA	TRBD1	TRBV19	TRBJ1-4	TGTGCCAGTAAAGAGGGGACAGCAACTAATGAAAAACTGTTTTTT	CASKEGTATNEKLFF
few	NA	TRBV15	TRBJ1-3	TGTGCCACCAGCAGGGGCGGACGGCTCTCTGGAAACACCATATATTTT	CATSRGGRLSGNTIYF
NA	NA	TRBV2	TRBJ1-1	TGTGCCAGCAGTGGCGGGGGGTACACTGAAGCTTTCTTT	CASSGGGYTEAFF
NA	TRBD2	TRBV7-8	TRBJ2-7	TGTGCCAGCAGCTTAGTTTTGGCGGGAGGGCTGTACTTC	CASSLVLAGGLYF
once	TRBD1	TRBV9	TRBJ2-2	TGTGCCAGCAGCAAGGGACAGACCACCGGGGAGCTGTTTTTT	CASSKGQTTGELFF
NA	NA	TRBV27	TRBJ1-4	TGTGCCAGCAGTTTATTGGGGGCCGGTGAAAAACTGTTTTTT	CASSLLGAGEKLFF
once	NA	TRBV7-3	TRBJ2-2	TGTGCCAGCAGTCCCGGGTCTAGAGGCACCGGGGAGCTGTTTTTT	CASSPGSRGTGELFF
NA	NA	TRBV19	TRBJ1-1	TGTGCCAGTAGTAACGTACTCACAGGGCGAGGAGCTTTCTTT	CASSNVLTGRGAFF
few	NA	TRBV27	TRBJ2-7	TGTGCCAGCAGTTGGGGCGGCCCCGGAGGCGAGCAGTACTTC	CASSWGGPGGEQYF
NA	NA	TRBV9	TRBJ2-1	TGTGCCAGCAGCGTAGGCGGGGAAGCCTACAATGAGCAGTTCTTC	CASSVGGEAYNEQFF
once	NA	TRBV18	TRBJ1-1	TGTGCCAGCTCACGCAGCGGGACTGAAGCTTTCTTT	CASSRSGTEAFF
NA	NA	TRBV2	TRBJ2-2	TGTGCCAGCACCCTGGGGGACCGCAACACCGGGGAGCTGTTTTTT	CASTLGDRNTGELFF
medium-sized	NA	TRBV2	TRBJ1-5	TGTGCCAGCAGTGGATACTTAAGGGAGAAGCCCCAGCATTTT	CASSGYLREKPQHF
NA	TRBD1	TRBV5-6	TRBJ2-3	TGTGCCAGCAGTCCGACAGGGCCAGATACGCAGTATTTT	CASSPTGPDTQYF
NA	TRBD1	TRBV10-3	TRBJ1-1	TGTGCCATGGGTGGCAGGGGGGGGACTGAAGCTTTCTTT	CAMGGRGGTEAFF
NA	TRBD2	TRBV5-4	TRBJ2-7	TGTGCCAGCAGCTTCAGGCTAGCGGGAGCGGACGAGCAGTACTTC	CASSFRLAGADEQYF
NA	NA	TRBV6-1	TRBJ2-7	TGTGCCAGCAGTGAAAATCTGGGCCGGATTTACGAGCAGTACTTC	CASSENLGRIYEQYF
NA	TRBD2	TRBV29-1	TRBJ2-1	TGCAGCGTTGGGCTAGCGGGAGAATATGAGCAGTTCTTC	CSVGLAGEYEQFF
NA	NA	TRBV6-6	TRBJ2-7	TGTGCCAGCAGTTATCGGCCCCGAACGGGTCTCCCCGAGCAGTACTTC	CASSYRPRTGLPEQYF
few	NA	TRBV6-6	TRBJ1-1	TGTGCCAGCAGGGACACTGAAGCTTTCTTT	CASRDTEAFF
NA	NA	TRBV9	TRBJ2-5	TGTGCCAGCAGCGTAGCTACCCTTCAAGAGACCCAGTACTTC	CASSVATLQETQYF
NA	NA	TRBV14	TRBJ2-7	TGTGCCAGCAGCCACCAGATGGCAGAGGACGAGCAGTACTTC	CASSHQMAEDEQYF
NA	TRBD2	TRBV9	TRBJ2-1	TGTGCCAGCAGCGTAGTTAGCGGGAGATACAATGAGCAGTTCTTC	CASSVVSGRYNEQFF
NA	NA	TRBV4-1	TRBJ1-1	TGCGCCAGCAGCCAACAACAGATATTGAACACTGAAGCTTTCTTT	CASSQQQILNTEAFF
NA	NA	TRBV2	TRBJ2-1	TGTGCCAGCAGCAGGGAAAAGGGTGAGCAGTTCTTC	CASSREKGEQFF
NA	NA	TRBV7-9	TRBJ1-6	TGTGCCAGCAGCCCGAGGGGGGAATCACCCCTCCACTTT	CASSPRGESPLHF
NA	NA	TRBV6-5	TRBJ2-3	TGTGCCAGAGATATGCAGTATTTT	CARDMQYF
NA	NA	TRBV5-1	TRBJ2-7	TGCGCCAGCAGCTTGGCTGGAGGGGCAGGGGAATTGTACGAGCAGTACTTC	CASSLAGGAGELYEQYF
NA	NA	TRBV5-8	TRBJ1-5	TGTGCCAGCAGCTTGGATACTCTGAGCAAGCCCCAGCATTTT	CASSLDTLSKPQHF
NA	NA	TRBV5-6	TRBJ2-1	TGTGCCAGCAGCTCGTGGGGGCGAAGGGCCCCCTACAATGAGCAGTTCTTC	CASSSWGRRAPYNEQFF
NA	NA	TRBV5-1	TRBJ2-3	TGCGCCAGCAGCTCAGGACAGATCCGCACAGATACGCAGTATTTT	CASSSGQIRTDTQYF
NA	TRBD1	TRBV5-4	TRBJ1-1	TGTGCCAGCAGCTTGGGTTCAGGGGGCTTATTTTCTGAAGCTTTCTTT	CASSLGSGGLFSEAFF
NA	NA	TRBV4-1	TRBJ1-1	TGCGCCAGCAGCCCGGTCCTACGGAACACTGAAGCTTTCTTT	CASSPVLRNTEAFF